The 14 T cell receptor beta chains below were found in one sample sequenced in a study of cytomegalovirus exposure and HLA in healthy donors. 13 Jbeta primers and 60 Vbeta primers were used for the PCR. Here immunoSEQ multiplex PCR was the method, and the copy in TCRdb shows in-frame clones only, minus some. Of around 140,000 clones in the sample, almost 85% were seen once. The sequenced sample was PBMCs. These receptors all stem from a woman aged 60-75 years in good health and CMV-seropositive.

The rearrangement links TRBV7-3 to TRBJ2-1, with TRBD2 matching 8 bases. The CDR3 sequence is 16 residues long. Per germline, CDR1 SGHTA and CDR2 FQGTGA. V lost 2 bases to trimming and J lost 2 bases; unmatched junction nucleotides: 5. This CDR3 is CASSLDPGGPYNEQFF. The CDR3 coding sequence is TGTGCCAGCAGCTTAGATCCGGGAGGGCCCTACAATGAGCAGTTCTTC.

In its sample, this clone was seen a few times. V is TRBV11-1 and J is TRBJ2-2, with TRBD1 identical over 9 bases. The ends lost 5 bases at V and 4 bases at J; junction bases unmatched: 2. The CDR3 contains 14 residues. The germline V gene has CDR1 SGHAT and CDR2 FQDESV (reference sequence). The CDR3 here is CASSTGQGTGELFF. The CDR3 nucleotides are TGTGCCAGCAGCACGGGACAGGGCACCGGGGAGCTGTTTTTT.

The V gene is TRBV5-4, the J gene TRBJ2-7; 9 bases match TRBD1. Per the germline V gene, CDR1 is SGHNT and CDR2 is YYREEE (reference sequence). CDR3 length: 14 amino acids. The junction had 7 bases not matched to a gene; V was cut back by 3 bases and J by 6 bases. This CDR3 reads CASSSGTGFAEQYF. The CDR3 nucleotides read TGTGCCAGCAGCTCCGGGACAGGGTTTGCCGAGCAGTACTTC. Complete variable domain (other parts from reference TRBV5-4 and TRBJ2-7): ETGVTQSPTHLIKTRGQQVTLRCSSQSGHNTVSWYQQALGQGPQFIFQYYREEENGRGNFPPRFSGLQFPNYSSELNVNALELDDSALYLCASSSGTGFAEQYFGPGTRLTVT.

The chain joins TRBV14 to TRBJ2-7; 7 bases are a match to TRBD1. The junction had 5 bases not matched to a gene; V was cut back by 6 bases and J by 3 bases. Germline V gene lookup returns CDR1 SGHDN and CDR2 FVKESK. CDR3 length: 13 amino acids. CDR3 region: CASRPTGFYEQYF. The CDR3 DNA follows: TGTGCCAGCAGGCCGACAGGGTTCTACGAGCAGTACTTC.

This clone occurred once. The chain employs TRBV6-5 and TRBJ2-1, with D maybe TRBD2 (5 bases). The CDR3 sequence is 16 residues long. Looked up from germline, CDR1 is MNHEY and CDR2 is SVGAGI. Between the trimmed V and J ends, which lost 0 bases and 3 bases, there was a span of 12 bases. The CDR3 reads CASSYSTVTNYNEQFF. CDR3 nucleotides: TGTGCCAGCAGTTACTCGACTGTGACTAACTACAATGAGCAGTTCTTC.

The rearrangement uses TRBV6-5 and TRBJ1-1; D remains unclear. This CDR3 is built from 15 residues. The V gene's germline CDR1 is MNHEY and CDR2 SVGAGI. The V end lost 2 bases, the J end lost 0 bases, and 10 bases lay between the germline ends. The DNA for the CDR3 is TGTGCCAGCAGTTACCTCCCGGGGATGAACACTGAAGCTTTCTTT. This encodes CASSYLPGMNTEAFF.

The V gene is TRBV29-1, the J gene TRBJ2-3, with D unclear. Deletions cut 7 bases from V and 4 bases from J, with 12 bases between. The CDR3 loop spans 12 amino acids. Germline CDR1 reads SQVTM; CDR2 reads ANQGSEA. CDR3 bases: TGCAGCGCCGAACACGCAGCAGATACGCAGTATTTT. Encoded protein: CSAEHAADTQYF.

This chain links TRBV5-1 with TRBJ1-4; D is unresolved. CDR1 is SGHRS and CDR2 is YFSETQ in the germline V gene. V dropped 0 bases and J dropped 0 bases, with 6 bases sitting between them. CDR3 length: 15 amino acids. CDR3 in DNA: TGCGCCAGCAGCTTGGGGGCAGCAACTAATGAAAAACTGTTTTTT. Translating gives CASSLGAATNEKLFF.

This clone was counted between two and nine times. The genes are TRBV19 and TRBJ2-7; possible D gene TRBD2, 6 bases. CDR1 LNHDA and CDR2 SQIVND come from the germline V gene (reference sequence). The V and J ends lost 4 bases and 2 bases respectively, with 12 bases between them. This CDR3 is built from 14 residues. DNA for the CDR3: TGTGCCAGTAGTAAGACTAGGGGCACCTACGAGCAGTACTTC. Residues: CASSKTRGTYEQYF.

V is TRBV11-2 and J is TRBJ2-1; perhaps TRBD1 as D (8 bases). CDR1 is SGHAT and CDR2 is FQNNGV in the germline V gene. Trimming pared 4 bases from V and 5 bases from J, leaving 12 bases between. CDR3 length: 14 residues. The CDR3, as DNA: TGTGCCAGCAGCTGGACAGGGAGGGACAATGAGCAGTTCTTC. Its translation: CASSWTGRDNEQFF.

The chain employs TRBV29-1 and TRBJ1-1; no reliable D call. This CDR3 region has 11 residues. V was cut by 5 bases and J by 5 bases, with 9 bases left in between. From germline, CDR1 is SQVTM and CDR2 ANQGSEA. CDR3 in DNA: TGCAGCGTTCCCTCGGGTACTGAAGCTTTCTTT. Translation: CSVPSGTEAFF.

This chain links TRBV6-1 with TRBJ1-1; no firm D call. The germline V gene encodes CDR1 MNHNS and CDR2 SASEGT. The length of the CDR3 is 13 residues. V gave up 6 bases and J gave up 6 bases, with 14 bases separating them. CDR3 in DNA: TGTGCCAGCAGCCCAAACCGGGGATCTGAAGCTTTCTTT. It codes for CASSPNRGSEAFF.

The rearrangement uses TRBV5-4 and TRBJ2-5; 8 nucleotides line up with TRBD2. After removal of 2 bases from V and 5 bases from J, the junction contained 11 bases not matched to a gene. Germline lookup yields CDR1 SGHNT and CDR2 YYREEE (reference sequence). The CDR3 is made up of 16 amino acids. The CDR3 sequence is CASSFDRGGIRETQYF. CDR3 DNA: TGTGCCAGCAGCTTTGATCGGGGGGGCATAAGGGAGACCCAGTACTTC.

This clone was recorded once. The chain uses TRBV21-1 and TRBJ2-5; no check of the table's D call, TRBD1, against the DNA was made. TRBV21-1 represents a pseudogene. The CDR3 has 14 residues. The CDR3 nucleotides read TGTGCCAGCAGCCTCCGACCGGGACAGGGTTCCCAGTACTTC. It encodes CASSLRPGQGSQYF.